Below, one T cell receptor (beta chain) is given with its context. What it binds is unknown. This sample was taken from a study of cytomegalovirus exposure and HLA in healthy donors. Overall study findings and caveats: Rarity marked most TCR sequences, yet some public TCRs occurred in many donors. Analysis was performed later, and it showed HLA-associated TCR beta chains to be more clonally expanded than equally common others. Exclusion applied to some V segments, including TRBV6-2 and TRBV6-3, as they were indistinguishable. Association of 16,951 TCR beta sequences with HLA alleles was found at 0.05 false discovery rate in a later analysis.

Primers included in the PCR were 60 Vbeta and 13 Jbeta primers. The method was immunoSEQ multiplex PCR; TCRdb's version includes in-frame clones alone and lacks a portion of them. This table has roughly 200,000 clones, around three quarters appearing once. Germline CDR1 and CDR2: MNHEY and SVGAGI. This CDR3 has 15 residues. The V and J ends lost 6 bases and 0 bases respectively, with 15 bases between them. Source material: PBMCs. This receptor was obtained from a man under 40 in good health and CMV-seronegative. The genes are TRBV6-5 and TRBJ2-7; D gene uncertain. For the CDR3, the DNA is TGTGCCAGCAGCAAAACCCGTGAGCCCTCCTACGAGCAGTACTTC. It encodes CASSKTREPSYEQYF.